This T cell receptor beta chain was captured by sequencing in a study of T cell responses to AZD1222 COVID-19 vaccine. The germline V gene encodes CDR1 SGHDT and CDR2 YYEEEE. V gave up 3 bases and J gave up 2 bases, with 10 bases separating them. The CDR3 is 14 residues long. Measured with immunoSEQ multiplex PCR; TCRdb has only the in-frame clones, and not every one. The repertoire holds some 54,000 clones, roughly 85% seen once, with 3% to 4% in the top ten. The rearrangement links TRBV5-6 to TRBJ2-3; perhaps TRBD2 as D (5 bases). This sequence was found in an adult in good health. The sequencing here drew on peripheral blood, taken on day 0 of AZD1222 vaccination. The CDR3 here is CASSSGLDTDTQYF. Here the CDR3 DNA reads TGTGCCAGCAGCTCAGGACTCGACACAGATACGCAGTATTTT.